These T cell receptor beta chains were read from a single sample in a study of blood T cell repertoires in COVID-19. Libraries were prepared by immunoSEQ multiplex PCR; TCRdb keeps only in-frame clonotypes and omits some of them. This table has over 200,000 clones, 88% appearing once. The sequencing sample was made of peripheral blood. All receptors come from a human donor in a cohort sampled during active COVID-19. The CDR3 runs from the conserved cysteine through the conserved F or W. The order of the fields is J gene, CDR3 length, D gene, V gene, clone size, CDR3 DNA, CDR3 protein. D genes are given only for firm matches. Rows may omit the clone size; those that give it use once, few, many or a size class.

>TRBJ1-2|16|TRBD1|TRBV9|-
TGTGCCAGCAGCGTGGGGGCGGGACAGGGTAACTATGGCTACACCTTC
CASSVGAGQGNYGYTF
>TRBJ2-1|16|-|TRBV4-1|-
TGCGCCAGCAGCCAAGATTCGGGGAGCTCCTACAATGAGCAGTTCTTC
CASSQDSGSSYNEQFF
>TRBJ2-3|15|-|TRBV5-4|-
TGTGCCAGCAGCTGGGGGGGGCCGAGCACAGATACGCAGTATTTT
CASSWGGPSTDTQYF
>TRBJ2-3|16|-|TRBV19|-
TGTGCCACTAAATCAAGGGGCATGGCTAGCACAGATACGCAGTATTTT
CATKSRGMASTDTQYF
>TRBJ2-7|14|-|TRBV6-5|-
TGTGCCAGCAGTTACTCGATAACAGACTACGAGCAGTACTTC
CASSYSITDYEQYF
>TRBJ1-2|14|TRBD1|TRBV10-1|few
TGCGCCAGCAGTGAGAGACCGGGACAGGGGGCCTCCACCTTC
CASSERPGQGASTF
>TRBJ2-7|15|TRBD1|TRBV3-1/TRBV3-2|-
TGTGCCAGCAGCCGCCGCCGGGACAGTTCCTACGAGCAGTACTTC
CASSRRRDSSYEQYF
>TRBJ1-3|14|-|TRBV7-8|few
TGTGCCAGCAGCTACGGGAACACTGCCAGGACCATATATTTT
CASSYGNTARTIYF
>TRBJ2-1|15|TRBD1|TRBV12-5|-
TGTGCTAGTGGTCCTCAGGGGGCCGTTTTGAATGAGCAGTTCTTC
CASGPQGAVLNEQFF
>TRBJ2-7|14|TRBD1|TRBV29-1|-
TGCAGCGTTGAAGGGAGGGGACAGGGCTACGAGCAGTACTTC
CSVEGRGQGYEQYF
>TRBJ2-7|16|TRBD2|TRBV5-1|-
TGCGCCAGCAGAAAGGGACTAGCGGAGGTACCCTACGAGCAGTACTTC
CASRKGLAEVPYEQYF
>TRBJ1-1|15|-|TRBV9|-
TGTGCCAGCAGCGTATCAGACTTTCGCAACACTGAAGCTTTCTTT
CASSVSDFRNTEAFF
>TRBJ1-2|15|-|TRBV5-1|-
TGCGCCAGCAGCTTAGGAGCGGAAGCTAACTATGGCTACACCTTC
CASSLGAEANYGYTF
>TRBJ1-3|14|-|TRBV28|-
TGTGCCAGCCAGGAGGATGTGGGCGGAAACACCATATATTTT
CASQEDVGGNTIYF
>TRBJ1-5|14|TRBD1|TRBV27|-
TGTGCCAGCAGTCGAGGGGGCGGCAATCAGCCCCAGCATTTT
CASSRGGGNQPQHF
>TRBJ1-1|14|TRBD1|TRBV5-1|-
TGCGCCAGCAGTCTCAATGGACAGGGTTATGAAGCTTTCTTT
CASSLNGQGYEAFF
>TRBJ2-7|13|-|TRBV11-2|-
TGTGCCAGCAGCTCGCACTCGGGGGTCCCCCCGGACTTC
CASSSHSGVPPDF
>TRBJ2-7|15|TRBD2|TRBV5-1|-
TGCGCCAGCAGCTTGAATAGCGGGAGAGCCTACGAGCAGTACTTC
CASSLNSGRAYEQYF
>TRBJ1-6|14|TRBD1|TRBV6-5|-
TGTGCCAGCAGGGGACAGAGACAACCATCACCCCTCCACTTT
CASRGQRQPSPLHF
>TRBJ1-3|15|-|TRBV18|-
TGTGCCAGCTCACCCAACTCCGGACAGGGAAACACCATATATTTT
CASSPNSGQGNTIYF
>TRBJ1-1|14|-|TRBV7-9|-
TGTGCCAGCAGCGTCAGGGTGGGGTCCACTGAAGCTTTCTTT
CASSVRVGSTEAFF
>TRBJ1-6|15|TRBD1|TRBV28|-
TGTGCCAGCGATCGACAGGGTGCGCTATATTCACCCCTCCACTTT
CASDRQGALYSPLHF
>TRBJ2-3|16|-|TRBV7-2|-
TGTGCCAGCAGCTTAGGGTTAGCGTGGATCTCAGATACGCAGTATTTT
CASSLGLAWISDTQYF
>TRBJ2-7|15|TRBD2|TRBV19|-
TGTGCCAGTAGTCCCCGAGGACTAGCGGGGGGTGAGCAGTACTTC
CASSPRGLAGGEQYF
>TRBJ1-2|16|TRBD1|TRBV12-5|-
TGTGCTAGTGGTTTTCGGAAGGGGGCGGAGGCCTATGGCTACACCTTC
CASGFRKGAEAYGYTF
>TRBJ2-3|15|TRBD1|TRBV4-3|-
TGCGCCAGCAGCCGGGGACAGCCGAGCACAGATACGCAGTATTTT
CASSRGQPSTDTQYF
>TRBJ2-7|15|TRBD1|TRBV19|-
TGTGCCAGTAGTATAGATGGACAGGGGGCGGTCGAGCAGTACTTC
CASSIDGQGAVEQYF
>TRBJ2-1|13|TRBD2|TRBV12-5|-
TGTGCTAGTGGCTTCGGGGGGTACAATGAGCAGTTCTTC
CASGFGGYNEQFF
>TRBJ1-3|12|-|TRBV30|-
TGTGCCTTGGCCGGGGCTGGAAACACCATATATTTT
CALAGAGNTIYF
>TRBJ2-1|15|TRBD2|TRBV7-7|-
TGTGCCAGCAGCCCTGGACTAGCGGGGCACAATGAGCAGTTCTTC
CASSPGLAGHNEQFF
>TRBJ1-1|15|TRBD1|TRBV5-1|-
TGCGCCAGCAGCTTGGCCGGGACAGGGAACACTGAAGCTTTCTTT
CASSLAGTGNTEAFF
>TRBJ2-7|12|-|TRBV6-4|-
TGTGCCACCCCGCCCTCAGGATCCGAGCAGTACTTC
CATPPSGSEQYF
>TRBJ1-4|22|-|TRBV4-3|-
TGCGCCAGCAGCCAAACAATAATATCCAGGGGTATAGGGGGAAGTCTTAATGAAAAACTGTTTTTT
CASSQTIISRGIGGSLNEKLFF
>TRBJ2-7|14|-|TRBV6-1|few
TGTGCCAGCAGTGAGGCTGGGGCCTCCTACGAGCAGTACTTC
CASSEAGASYEQYF
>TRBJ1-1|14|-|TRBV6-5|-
TGTGCCAGCACCCCTGGAGGGGAGAACACTGAAGCTTTCTTT
CASTPGGENTEAFF
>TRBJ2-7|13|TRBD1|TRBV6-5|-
TGTGCCACCGAGGGGGCCCTTACCTACGAGCAGTACTTC
CATEGALTYEQYF
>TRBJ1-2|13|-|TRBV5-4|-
TGTGCCAGCGGGGGCACTTATAACTATGGCTACACCTTC
CASGGTYNYGYTF
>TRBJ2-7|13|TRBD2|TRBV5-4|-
TGTGCCAGCAGCGCGGGACTAGGCTACGAGCAGTACTTC
CASSAGLGYEQYF
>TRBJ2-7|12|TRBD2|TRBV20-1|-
TGCAGTGCTAGTGCGGGAGTCTACGAGCAGTACTTC
CSASAGVYEQYF
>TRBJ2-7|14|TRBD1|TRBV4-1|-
TGCGCCAGCAGACGGGACAGGGGCTCCTACGAGCAGTACTTC
CASRRDRGSYEQYF
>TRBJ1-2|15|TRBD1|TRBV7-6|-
TGTGCCAGCAGCTCACTCCAGGGGGCTAACTATGGCTACACCTTC
CASSSLQGANYGYTF
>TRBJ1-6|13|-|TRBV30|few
TGTGCTCACGCGGCGAGCCTTAATTCACCCCTCCACTTT
CAHAASLNSPLHF
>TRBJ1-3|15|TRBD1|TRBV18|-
TGTGCCAGCTCATCAACAGGGGTCTCTGGAAACACCATATATTTT
CASSSTGVSGNTIYF
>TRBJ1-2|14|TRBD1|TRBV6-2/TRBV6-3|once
TGTGCCAGCAGTTACTCGGACAGGGGCTATGGCTACACCTTC
CASSYSDRGYGYTF
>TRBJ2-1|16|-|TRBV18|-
TGTGCCAGCTCCCCTACTAGCAACGTCCCCTACAATGAGCAGTTCTTC
CASSPTSNVPYNEQFF
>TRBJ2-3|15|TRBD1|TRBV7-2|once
TGTGCCAGCAGCTCCCACAGGGGTGGACGGGATACGCAGTATTTT
CASSSHRGGRDTQYF
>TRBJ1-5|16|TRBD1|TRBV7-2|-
TGTGCCAGCAGCCTATCCGGACAGGGGATCAATCAGCCCCAGCATTTT
CASSLSGQGINQPQHF
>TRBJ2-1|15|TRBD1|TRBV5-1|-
TGCGCCAGCATTCCGGGACAGGGCTCCTACAATGAGCAGTTCTTC
CASIPGQGSYNEQFF
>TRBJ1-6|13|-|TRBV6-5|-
TGTGCCAGCACGGGCAGGGGTAGCTCACCCCTCCACTTT
CASTGRGSSPLHF
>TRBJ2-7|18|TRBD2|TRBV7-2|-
TGTGCCAGCAGCTTAGCGGAGCCTAGCGGGGGGCCCGGCTACGAGCAGTACTTC
CASSLAEPSGGPGYEQYF
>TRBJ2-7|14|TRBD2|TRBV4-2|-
TGTGCCAGCAGGCCTAGCGGGAGCGCCTACGAGCAGTACTTC
CASRPSGSAYEQYF
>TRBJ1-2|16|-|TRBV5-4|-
TGTGCCAGCAGCTCGAAGCAAGTCCAAGCTAACTATGGCTACACCTTC
CASSSKQVQANYGYTF
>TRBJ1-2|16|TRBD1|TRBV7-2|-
TGTGCCAGCAGCTTAGAATCAGGGGGCCTTCCGTATGGCTACACCTTC
CASSLESGGLPYGYTF